One sample yielded the 2 T cell receptor beta chains listed below, sequenced in a study of T cells in Graves' hyperthyroidism and ophthalmopathy. Using RNA transcripts as the source, TCR beta CDR3 regions were amplified. First-round RT-PCR targeting the TCR CDR3 was performed with the HTBI primer set. TCRdb independently ran MiXCR on the multiplex PCR reads; one entry per CDR3 protein. Of about 360,000 distinct CDR3 sequences listed, around 13% are singletons. Sequences were obtained from blood. These receptors all stem from a woman between 18 and 30 years old with Graves' hyperthyroidism.

This CDR3 is CSVEFGTGAFF. CDR3 sequence (DNA): TGCAGCGTGGAATTCGGAACGGGTGCTTTCTTT. The chain has TRBV29-1 and TRBJ1-1; no firm D call. Germline values: CDR1 SQVTM, CDR2 ANQGSEA. V lost 6 bases, J lost 11 bases, and 16 bases lay in between. CDR3 size: 11 residues.

This clonotype was detected ten times or more. V usage is TRBV7-8 and J usage is TRBJ1-5; D is undetermined. The V gene lost 1 base and the J gene lost 7 bases, with 14 bases spanning the gap. CDR3 length: 15 amino acids. Germline V gene data show CDR1 as SGHVS and CDR2 as FQNEAQ. CDR3 nucleotides: TGTGCCAGCAGCTTAGGCCGGACCGCGGGGCAGCCCCAGCATTTT. Amino acid sequence: CASSLGRTAGQPQHF.